The present T cell receptor (beta chain) was sequenced within a study of T-cell reconstitution after alpha-beta-depleted transplantation in children. Broader study findings: Surviving recipient cells, namely T cells and thymic progenitors, were the source of high day-60 TCRbeta diversity in some patients.

Unique molecular identifiers were incorporated into the prepared TCRbeta library. TCRdb ran MiXCR on the PCR reads and lists one entry per CDR3 protein. This table holds some 200,000 distinct CDR3 sequences, approximately 8.4% found once. In the case of this clonotype: Its antigen is currently unknown.

The CDR3 contains 15 residues. The germline V gene has CDR1 SGHRS and CDR2 YFSETQ. V was cut by 0 bases and J by 10 bases, with 17 bases left in between. The rearrangement uses TRBV5-1 and TRBJ2-1, with D uncertain. This TCR came from a male patient aged 2 to 9 who had a stem cell transplant for acute myeloid leukemia, so the T cells may come from the graft donor. This sample comprised PBMCs, mostly from graft donor cells, obtained 360 days after TCRalphabeta/CD19-depleted stem cell transplant. The CDR3, as DNA: TGCGCCAGCAGCTTGGAGAGGCTGTTGGGTCGGGAGCAGTTCTTC. Translating it yields CASSLERLLGREQFF.